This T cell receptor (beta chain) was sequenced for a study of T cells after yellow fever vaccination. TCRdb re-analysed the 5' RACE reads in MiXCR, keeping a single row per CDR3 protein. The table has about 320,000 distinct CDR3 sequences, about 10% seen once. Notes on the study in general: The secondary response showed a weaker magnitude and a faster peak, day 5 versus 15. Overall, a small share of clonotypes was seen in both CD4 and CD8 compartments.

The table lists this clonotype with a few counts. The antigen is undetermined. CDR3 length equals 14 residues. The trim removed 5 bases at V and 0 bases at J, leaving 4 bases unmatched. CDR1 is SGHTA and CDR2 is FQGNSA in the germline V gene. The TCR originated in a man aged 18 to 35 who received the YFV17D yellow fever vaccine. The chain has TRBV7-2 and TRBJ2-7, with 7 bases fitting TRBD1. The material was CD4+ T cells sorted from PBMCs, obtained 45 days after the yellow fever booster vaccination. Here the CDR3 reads CASSRGQTSYEQYF. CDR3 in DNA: TGTGCCAGCAGCAGGGGACAGACCTCCTACGAGCAGTACTTC.